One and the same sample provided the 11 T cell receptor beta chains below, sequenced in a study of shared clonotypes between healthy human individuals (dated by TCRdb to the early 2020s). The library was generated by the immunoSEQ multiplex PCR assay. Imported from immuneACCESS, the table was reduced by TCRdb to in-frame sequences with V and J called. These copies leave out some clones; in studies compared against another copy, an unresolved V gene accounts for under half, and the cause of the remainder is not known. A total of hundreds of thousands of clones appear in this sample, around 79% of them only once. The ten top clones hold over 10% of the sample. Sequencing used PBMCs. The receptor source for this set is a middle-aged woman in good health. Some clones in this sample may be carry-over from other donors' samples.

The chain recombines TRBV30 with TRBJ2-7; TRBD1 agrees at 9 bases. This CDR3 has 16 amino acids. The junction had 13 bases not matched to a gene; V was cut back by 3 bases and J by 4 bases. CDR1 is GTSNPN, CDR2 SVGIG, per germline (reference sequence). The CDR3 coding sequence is TGTGCCTGGAGGAATAGGGGACAGGGTGAACGGTACGAGCAGTACTTC. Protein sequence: CAWRNRGQGERYEQYF. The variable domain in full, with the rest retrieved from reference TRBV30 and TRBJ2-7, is SQTIHQWPATLVQPVGSPLSLECTVEGTSNPNLYWYRQAAGRGLQLLFYSVGIGQISSEVPQNLSASRPQDRQFILSSKKLLLSDSGFYLCAWRNRGQGERYEQYFGPGTRLTVT.

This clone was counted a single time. CDR3 in DNA: TGTGCCAGCAGCTTGGGCACTTCTGGCGACGAGCAGTACTTC. This sequence encodes CASSLGTSGDEQYF. This rearrangement joins TRBV11-3 to TRBJ2-5, with D uncertain. The assigned J gene may be wrong: the sequence end matches TRBJ2-7 better. The CDR3 is 14 residues long. Germline CDR1 reads SGHNT; CDR2 reads YENEEA.

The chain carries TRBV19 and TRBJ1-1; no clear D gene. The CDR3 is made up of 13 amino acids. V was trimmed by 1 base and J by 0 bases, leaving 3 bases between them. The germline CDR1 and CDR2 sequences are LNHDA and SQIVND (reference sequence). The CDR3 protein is CASSIAVNTEAFF. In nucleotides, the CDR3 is TGTGCCAGTAGTATAGCCGTGAACACTGAAGCTTTCTTT.

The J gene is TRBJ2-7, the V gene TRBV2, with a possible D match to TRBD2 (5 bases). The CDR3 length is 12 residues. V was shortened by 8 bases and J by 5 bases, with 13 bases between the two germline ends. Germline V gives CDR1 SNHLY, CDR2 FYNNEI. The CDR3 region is CASLERVDEQYF. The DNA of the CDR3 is TGTGCCAGCCTCGAGAGGGTCGACGAGCAGTACTTC.

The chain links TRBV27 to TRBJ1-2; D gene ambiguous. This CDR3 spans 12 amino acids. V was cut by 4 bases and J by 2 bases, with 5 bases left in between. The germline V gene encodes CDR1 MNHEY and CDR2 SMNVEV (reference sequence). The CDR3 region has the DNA TGTGCCAGCAGTTCACAAAACTATGGCTACACCTTC. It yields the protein CASSSQNYGYTF.

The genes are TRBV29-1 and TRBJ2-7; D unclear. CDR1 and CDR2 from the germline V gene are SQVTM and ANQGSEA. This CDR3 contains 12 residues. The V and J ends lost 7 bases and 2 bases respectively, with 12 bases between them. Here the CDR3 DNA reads TGCAGCGCTGTCGGCACCACCTACGAGCAGTACTTC. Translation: CSAVGTTYEQYF.

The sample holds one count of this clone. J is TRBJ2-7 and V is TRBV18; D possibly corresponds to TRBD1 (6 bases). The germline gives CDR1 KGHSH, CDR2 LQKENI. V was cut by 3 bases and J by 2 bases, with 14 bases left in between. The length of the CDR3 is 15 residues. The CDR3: CASSPAAGAPYEQYF. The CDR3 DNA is TGTGCCAGCTCACCGGCGGCAGGGGCTCCCTACGAGCAGTACTTC.

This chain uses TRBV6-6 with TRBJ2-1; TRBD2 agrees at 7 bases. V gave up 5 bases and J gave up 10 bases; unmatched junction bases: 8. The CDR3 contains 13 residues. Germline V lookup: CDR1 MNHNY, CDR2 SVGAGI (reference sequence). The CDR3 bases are TGTGCCAGCAGTACTTGGACTAGGAACGAGCAGTTCTTC. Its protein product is CASSTWTRNEQFF.

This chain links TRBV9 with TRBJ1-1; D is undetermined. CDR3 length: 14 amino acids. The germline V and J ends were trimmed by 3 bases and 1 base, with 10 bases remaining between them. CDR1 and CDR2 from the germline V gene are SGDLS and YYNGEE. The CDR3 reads CASSARTANTEAFF. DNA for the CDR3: TGTGCCAGCAGCGCGAGGACGGCGAACACTGAAGCTTTCTTT.

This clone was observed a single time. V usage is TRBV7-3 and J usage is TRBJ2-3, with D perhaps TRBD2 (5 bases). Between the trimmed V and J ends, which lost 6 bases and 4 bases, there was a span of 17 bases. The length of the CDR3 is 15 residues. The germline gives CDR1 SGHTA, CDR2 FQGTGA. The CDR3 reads CASSSQSGAADTQYF. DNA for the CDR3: TGTGCCAGCAGTTCCCAGAGCGGTGCGGCAGATACGCAGTATTTT.

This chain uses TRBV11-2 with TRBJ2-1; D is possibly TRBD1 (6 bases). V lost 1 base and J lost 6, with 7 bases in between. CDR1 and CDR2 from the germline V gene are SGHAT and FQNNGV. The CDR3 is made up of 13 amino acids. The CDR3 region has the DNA TGTGCCAGCAGCTTAGGACAGGCCAATGAGCAGTTCTTC. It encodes CASSLGQANEQFF.